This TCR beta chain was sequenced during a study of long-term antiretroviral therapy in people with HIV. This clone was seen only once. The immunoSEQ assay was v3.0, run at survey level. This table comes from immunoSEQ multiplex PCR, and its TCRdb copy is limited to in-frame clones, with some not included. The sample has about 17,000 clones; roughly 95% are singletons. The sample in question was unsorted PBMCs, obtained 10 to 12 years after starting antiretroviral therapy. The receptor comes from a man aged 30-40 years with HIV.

This CDR3 reads CASSPREGYTEAFF. DNA of the CDR3: TGTGCCAGCAGCCCCCGAGAGGGGTACACTGAAGCTTTCTTT. The chain links TRBV9 to TRBJ1-1; tentative D call: TRBD1 (5 bases). Germline CDR1 SGDLS, CDR2 YYNGEE. The CDR3 totals 14 residues. V gave up 4 bases and J gave up 3 bases, with 13 bases separating them.